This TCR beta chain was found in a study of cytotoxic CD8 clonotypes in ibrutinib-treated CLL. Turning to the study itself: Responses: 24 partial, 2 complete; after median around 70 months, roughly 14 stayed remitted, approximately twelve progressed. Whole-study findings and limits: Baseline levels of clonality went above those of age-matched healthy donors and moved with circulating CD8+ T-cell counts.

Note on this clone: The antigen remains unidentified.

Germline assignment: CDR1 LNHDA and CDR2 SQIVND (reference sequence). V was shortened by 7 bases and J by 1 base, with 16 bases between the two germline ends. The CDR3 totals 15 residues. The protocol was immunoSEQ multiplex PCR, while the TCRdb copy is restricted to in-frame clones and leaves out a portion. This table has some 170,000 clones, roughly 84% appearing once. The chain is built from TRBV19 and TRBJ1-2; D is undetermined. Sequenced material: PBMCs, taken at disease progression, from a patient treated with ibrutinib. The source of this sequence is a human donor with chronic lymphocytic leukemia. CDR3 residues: CASTRAESFNYGYTF. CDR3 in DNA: TGTGCCAGTACCCGGGCAGAGTCCTTTAACTATGGCTACACCTTC. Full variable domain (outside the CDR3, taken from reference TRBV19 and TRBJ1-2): DGGITQSPKYLFRKEGQNVTLSCEQNLNHDAMYWYRQDPGQGLRLIYYSQIVNDFQKGDIAEGYSVSREKKESFPLTVTSAQKNPTAFYLCASTRAESFNYGYTFGSGTRLTVV.